This TCR beta chain was identified in a study of blood T cell repertoires in COVID-19. Study as a whole: The United States, Italy and Spain were the sources of the acute and convalescent COVID-19 samples.

This CDR3 region has 17 residues. Trimming pared 2 bases from V and 4 bases from J, leaving 20 bases between. From germline, CDR1 is SGHDN and CDR2 FVKESK. Original processing notes: Amplification with reference gene primers provided the estimates of nucleated cell counts. Sequencing used immunoSEQ multiplex PCR; TCRdb keeps in-frame clones, though not all of them. The V and J calls and clone size are taken from that table; D and trimming were inferred from the DNA. Of hundreds of thousands of clones listed, 75% to 90% were seen once; the top ten hold over 1.1%. The origin of this receptor is a woman aged 25-40 years with active or convalescent COVID-19. The chain recombines TRBV14 with TRBJ2-5; no clear D gene. The sample was peripheral blood. The CDR3 DNA is TGTGCCAGCAGCCAACACGCGCAGCTTCGTGGGCGAGAGACCCAGTACTTC. Protein sequence: CASSQHAQLRGRETQYF.